This TCR beta chain originates from a study of T cell repertoires in cytomegalovirus infection. As for the study in general: CMV infection and matching HLA type were both indicated by public TCR beta signatures.

As regards this clonotype: Its matching antigen is unknown.

MiXCR, applied by TCRdb to the reads, yields one record per CDR3 protein. The sample lists 200,000 to 250,000 distinct CDR3 sequences; over 9% were seen once. Study results and limitations: Cumulative public TCR beta family frequency identified CMV carriers with the relevant HLA.

This CDR3 has 18 residues. The germline CDR1 and CDR2 sequences are MDHEN and SYDVKM. V shed 6 bases, J shed 3 bases, and the junction held 14 bases outside the gene matches. This sequence was found in a human donor in good health (CMV status not recorded). Some clones in this sample may be carry-over from other donors' samples. The V and J genes are TRBV28 and TRBJ2-5; TRBD2 aligns across 12 bases. The material sequenced was PBMCs. The CDR3: CASSPQGASGRDKETQYF. The DNA for the CDR3 is TGTGCCAGCAGCCCTCAGGGGGCTAGCGGGAGGGATAAAGAGACCCAGTACTTC.